A selection of T cell receptor beta chains follows, all from one sample in a study of T cells in Graves' hyperthyroidism and ophthalmopathy. TCRdb recomputed calls from the multiplex PCR reads with MiXCR, one row per CDR3 protein. Of 450,000 to 650,000 distinct CDR3 sequences listed, about 14% were seen once; the top ten hold more than 6%. Sequenced input: blood. Receptor source: a woman under 30 with Graves' ophthalmopathy. The CDR3 runs from the conserved cysteine through the conserved F or W.

>TRBV6-5|16
CASSYGTGGLSSPLHF
>TRBV7-2|14
CASSLRGLNTEAFF
>TRBV20-1|14
CSASGTSGYNEQFF
>TRBV2|13
CASRVTPNTEAFF
>TRBV7-2|15
CASSPQTSGSYEQYF
>TRBV28|22
CASSLGLRTGEGYRLAKNIQYF
>TRBV4-1|14
CASREWGEREPQHF
>TRBV29-1|14
CSLKTSLSTDTQYF
>TRBV12-3/TRBV12-4|15
CASCAWGQGTYGYTF
>TRBV12-3/TRBV12-4|14
CASSLTGGKGSYTF
>TRBV7-3|13
CASSPQLGTEAFF